This T cell receptor beta chain is from a study of CD8 T cells in ankylosing spondylitis. The study's findings and limits: It was reported that disease-linked clones were significantly enriched in matched ankylosing spondylitis synovial fluid. Certain motif variants had earlier been reported in reactive arthritis synovial fluid and blood.

A quantitative 5'-RACE method, one with molecular barcodes, was used to make TCR beta libraries. A single record per CDR3 protein comes from TCRdb applying MiXCR to the 5' RACE reads. The profile shows 200,000 to 300,000 distinct CDR3 sequences, about 10% of them singletons. This clonotype appeared a few times. The antigen remains undetermined. The sequenced sample consisted of blood, either unsorted or a sorted T cell fraction (not recorded which). The clonotype was recovered from a male donor with ankylosing spondylitis or in good health (not recorded which).

For the CDR3, the DNA is TGTGCCACCAGCAGAGATTTTCGGACAGTGAACACCGGGGAGCTGTTTTTT. This translates into CATSRDFRTVNTGELFF. V usage is TRBV15 and J usage is TRBJ2-2, with D tentatively TRBD1 (6 bases). Per germline, CDR1 LNHNV and CDR2 YYDKDF (reference sequence). Between the trimmed V and J ends, which lost 0 bases and 1 base, there was a span of 12 bases. The CDR3 extends over 17 amino acids.